The present T cell receptor (beta chain) was sequenced within a study of T cells in Graves' hyperthyroidism and ophthalmopathy. Whole-study findings and limits: Ophthalmopathy was separated from stable hyperthyroidism by a 13 V-J model.

Researchers barred patients who had uncontrolled infection, other autoimmune disease, pregnancy or lactation. PBMCs were collected from an approximately 9.2 ml volume of fresh peripheral blood. TCR beta CDR3 sequences were amplified from RNA transcripts. The study used the HTBI primer set for a first-round RT-PCR of the TCR CDR3. TCRdb re-called the multiplex PCR reads through MiXCR, storing one row per CDR3 protein. This sample has around 380,000 distinct CDR3 sequences, with approximately 12% found just once. Germline V gives CDR1 SEHNR, CDR2 FQNEAQ (reference sequence). The CDR3 has 14 amino acids. V lost 2 bases and J lost 5, with 12 bases in between. A note on this clonotype: The antigen remains unidentified. This may stem from a read error, because a much larger clone lies one nucleotide away. Since the CDR3 does not end with the conserved phenylalanine or tryptophan, this likely comes from a read error.

Sample: blood. The rearrangement uses TRBV7-9 and TRBJ2-5, with a possible D match to TRBD2 (6 bases). This sequence was found in a man aged 30 to 39 with Graves' hyperthyroidism that later progressed to Graves' ophthalmopathy. The CDR3 region is CASSLPTSWETQYL. Written as DNA, the CDR3 is TGTGCCAGCAGCTTACCGACTAGTTGGGAGACCCAGTACCTC.